This T cell receptor (beta chain) was recorded in a study of shared clonotypes between healthy human individuals. Trimming cost V 2 bases and J 4 bases, with 12 bases left between them. There are 15 residues in the CDR3. CDR1 and CDR2 (germline): SGHTA, FQGNSA. Assay: immunoSEQ multiplex PCR; the TCRdb copy retains only in-frame clones and omits some. The sample records more than 550,000 clones, 90% being singletons. The chain combines TRBV7-2 with TRBJ1-5; no definite D call. This receptor was identified in a man aged 18-30 years in good health. Some clones in this sample may be carry-over from other donors' samples. The sequencing input was memory CD8+ T cells from PBMCs. The sample's subset: CD45RO+ cells pooled with CCR7-negative TemRA cells. The CDR3 DNA reads TGTGCCAGCAGCTTATCGCCCTACATTAATCAGCCCCAGCATTTT. It translates to CASSLSPYINQPQHF.